One and the same sample provided the 10 T cell receptor beta chains below, sequenced in a study of control samples from healthy donors and cancer patients (dated by TCRdb to 2020 to 2021). Library method: the immunoSEQ multiplex PCR assay. The source is immuneACCESS, and TCRdb retained only in-frame sequences with V and J called. Part of the clones is not carried over; for the studies checked, unresolved V genes explain less than half of this, and the remainder is unexplained. For this sample there are approximately 30,000 clones; approximately 94% appear just once. The biggest ten clones account for just over 6.5% of the sample. Sequencing used blood. These receptors were obtained from a man aged 55 to 70 in good health.

The V call is TRBV5-4, the J call TRBJ1-2; tentative D call: TRBD1 (6 bases). CDR1 is SGHNT, CDR2 YYREEE, per germline (reference sequence). There are 13 residues in the CDR3. Trimming took 4 bases from V and 8 from J, leaving 15 bases between them. The CDR3 DNA is TGTGCCAGCAGCCGAACAGGGCTCAGGGGCTACACCTTC. It specifies CASSRTGLRGYTF. The whole variable domain, filled in from reference TRBV5-4 and TRBJ1-2, reads ETGVTQSPTHLIKTRGQQVTLRCSSQSGHNTVSWYQQALGQGPQFIFQYYREEENGRGNFPPRFSGLQFPNYSSELNVNALELDDSALYLCASSRTGLRGYTFGSGTRLTVV.

The chain has TRBV27 and TRBJ2-1; maybe TRBD1 (5 bases). CDR3 length equals 12 residues. Germline V CDR1 and CDR2: MNHEY, SMNVEV (reference sequence). Trimming removed 7 bases at V and 4 bases at J, with 8 bases between. CDR3 residues: CASTSGYNEQFF. The CDR3 nucleotides read TGTGCCAGCACTTCAGGGTACAATGAGCAGTTCTTC.

The chain joins TRBV5-1 to TRBJ2-7, with 10 bases that match TRBD1. CDR1 and CDR2 (germline): SGHRS, YFSETQ. This CDR3 is built from 16 residues. J gave up 3 bases and V 0 bases, and 6 bases lay outside the gene matches. CDR3: CASSLATGGAIYEQYF. The CDR3 nucleotides read TGCGCCAGCAGCTTGGCGACAGGGGGCGCAATCTACGAGCAGTACTTC.

This clone was seen just once. The V call is TRBV19, the J call TRBJ1-5, with a weak D call TRBD1 (5 bases). Germline CDR1 is LNHDA and CDR2 is SQIVND (reference sequence). The CDR3 has 16 amino acids. V lost 6 bases and J lost 2, with 17 bases in between. The CDR3 here is CASSTIPGRGNQPQHF. The CDR3 DNA follows: TGTGCCAGTAGCACCATCCCAGGGAGGGGCAATCAGCCCCAGCATTTT.

This sequence joins TRBV28 and TRBJ2-2, with TRBD2 matching 9 bases. Trimming removed 11 bases from V and 0 bases from J; junction bases left unmatched: 10. Germline CDR1 MDHEN, CDR2 SYDVKM. CDR3 length: 16 amino acids. The CDR3 DNA is TGTGCCCGCACGGCGGCGGGGGGGCCGAACACCGGGGAGCTGTTTTTT. This gives the protein CARTAAGGPNTGELFF.

V gene TRBV10-3 combines with J gene TRBJ1-1, with unresolved D. The germline V and J ends were trimmed by 3 bases and 4 bases, with 18 bases remaining between them. Germline assignment: CDR1 ENHRY and CDR2 SYGVKD. This CDR3 region has 16 residues. The CDR3, as DNA: TGTGCCATCAGTGACGGACGTTTTTCAAGGGTCACTGAAGCTTTCTTT. Amino acid sequence: CAISDGRFSRVTEAFF.

This clone was seen only once. The chain uses TRBV5-1 and TRBJ1-2; D uncertain. V lost 4 bases, J lost 0 bases, and 10 bases lay in between. Looked up from germline, CDR1 is SGHRS and CDR2 is YFSETQ. The CDR3 covers 14 residues. The CDR3 sequence is CASSMDPANYGYTF. The CDR3 DNA reads TGCGCCAGCAGCATGGACCCAGCTAACTATGGCTACACCTTC.

The chain employs TRBV27 and TRBJ1-2; a possible D gene is TRBD1 (6 bases). This CDR3 has 14 amino acids. V dropped 2 bases and J dropped 4 bases, with 11 bases sitting between them. Germline V gene data show CDR1 as MNHEY and CDR2 as SMNVEV (reference sequence). The CDR3 coding sequence is TGTGCCAGCAGTTTAGGGGGCTCTGTCTATGGCTACACCTTC. It specifies CASSLGGSVYGYTF.

This clone has a single count. This sequence joins TRBV24-1 and TRBJ1-2, with a tentative D call TRBD1 (6 bases). V lost 3 bases, J lost 8 bases, and 9 bases lay in between. Per germline, CDR1 KGHDR and CDR2 SFDVKD. The CDR3 is 12 residues long. Here the CDR3 reads CATSDPGEGYTF. CDR3 coding DNA: TGTGCCACCAGTGATCCAGGGGAAGGCTACACCTTC.

This clone is a singleton in its sample. The rearrangement uses TRBV5-6 and TRBJ2-3; D gene ambiguous. CDR1 and CDR2 (germline): SGHDT, YYEEEE. This CDR3 comprises 12 residues. V lost 0 bases and J lost 7, with 6 bases in between. The CDR3 reads CASSLEGYTQYF. CDR3 nucleotides: TGTGCCAGCAGCTTGGAAGGGTATACGCAGTATTTT. Complete variable domain (other parts from reference TRBV5-6 and TRBJ2-3): DAGVTQSPTHLIKTRGQQVTLRCSPKSGHDTVSWYQQALGQGPQFIFQYYEEEERQRGNFPDRFSGHQFPNYSSELNVNALLLGDSALYLCASSLEGYTQYFGPGTRLTVL.